The clone carrying this T cell receptor beta chain came up a few times. Its antigen is not identified. As every portion of the isolated RNA was reverse transcribed, the sequencing read expressed TCRB transcripts. Sequenced by immunoSEQ multiplex PCR; TCRdb stores in-frame clones only, minus some. The data contain more than 250,000 clones, roughly an eighth of them singletons. The sample comes from a study of beta chain features in type 1 diabetes. The wider study: Age and gender were similar between patients and healthy donors, as were cell yields. Points from the study as a whole: Researchers report that Type 1 diabetes patients had moderately but significantly shorter TCRB CDR3s across all four CD4+ subsets. Although PCR might favor shorter templates, it would do so equally in patients and controls.

The germline V gene encodes CDR1 MDHEN and CDR2 SYDVKM. After removal of 6 bases from V and 3 bases from J, the junction contained 5 bases not matched to a gene. The CDR3 has 14 amino acids. The chain uses TRBV28 and TRBJ2-5; 9 bases agree with TRBD1. The receptor was derived from a man aged 30 to 39 with type 1 diabetes. Sequences were obtained from naive CD4+ T cells from blood. CDR3 amino acids: CASRSQGAKETQYF. Written as DNA, the CDR3 is TGTGCCAGCAGGTCACAGGGGGCAAAAGAGACCCAGTACTTC.